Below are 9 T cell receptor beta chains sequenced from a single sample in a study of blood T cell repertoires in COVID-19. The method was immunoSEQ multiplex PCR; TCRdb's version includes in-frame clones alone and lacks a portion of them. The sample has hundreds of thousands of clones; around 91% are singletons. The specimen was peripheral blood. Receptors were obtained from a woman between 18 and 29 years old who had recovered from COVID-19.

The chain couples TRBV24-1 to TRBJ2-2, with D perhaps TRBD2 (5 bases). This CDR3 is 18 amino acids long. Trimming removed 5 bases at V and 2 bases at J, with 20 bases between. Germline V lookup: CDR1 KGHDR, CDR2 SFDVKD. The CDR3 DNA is TGTGCCACCAGTGGACTAATCCCCGGGCGGATTAACACCGGGGAGCTGTTTTTT. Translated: CATSGLIPGRINTGELFF.

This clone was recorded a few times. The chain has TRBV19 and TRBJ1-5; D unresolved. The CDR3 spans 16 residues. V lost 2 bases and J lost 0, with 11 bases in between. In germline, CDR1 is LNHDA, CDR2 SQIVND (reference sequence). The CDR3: CASSILTGYSNQPQHF. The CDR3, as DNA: TGTGCCAGTAGTATATTGACGGGATATAGCAATCAGCCCCAGCATTTT.

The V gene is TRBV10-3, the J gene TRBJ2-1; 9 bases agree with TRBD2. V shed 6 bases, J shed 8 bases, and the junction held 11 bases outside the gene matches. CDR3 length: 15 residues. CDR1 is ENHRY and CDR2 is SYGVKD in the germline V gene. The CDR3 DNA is TGTGCCATCAGCCACTCTCTAGCGGGAAGCGATGAGCAGTTCTTC. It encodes CAISHSLAGSDEQFF.

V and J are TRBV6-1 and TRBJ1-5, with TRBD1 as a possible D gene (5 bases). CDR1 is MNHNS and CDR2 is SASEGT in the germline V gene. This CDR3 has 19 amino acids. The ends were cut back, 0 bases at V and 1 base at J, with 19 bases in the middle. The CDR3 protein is CASSEAPWGPDSSNQPQHF. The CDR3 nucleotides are TGTGCCAGCAGTGAAGCGCCTTGGGGCCCTGATTCAAGCAATCAGCCCCAGCATTTT.

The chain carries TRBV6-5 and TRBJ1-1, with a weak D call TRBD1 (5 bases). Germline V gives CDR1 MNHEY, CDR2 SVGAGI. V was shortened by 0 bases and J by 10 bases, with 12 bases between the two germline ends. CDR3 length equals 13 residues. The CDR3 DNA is TGTGCCAGCAGTTACTCCGGGGGAATGACAGCTTTCTTT. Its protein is CASSYSGGMTAFF.

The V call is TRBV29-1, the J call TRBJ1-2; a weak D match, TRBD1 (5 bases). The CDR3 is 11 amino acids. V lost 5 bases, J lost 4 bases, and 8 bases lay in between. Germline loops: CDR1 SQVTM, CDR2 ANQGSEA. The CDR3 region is CSVNRIYGYTF. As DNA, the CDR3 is TGCAGCGTTAACAGGATCTATGGCTACACCTTC.

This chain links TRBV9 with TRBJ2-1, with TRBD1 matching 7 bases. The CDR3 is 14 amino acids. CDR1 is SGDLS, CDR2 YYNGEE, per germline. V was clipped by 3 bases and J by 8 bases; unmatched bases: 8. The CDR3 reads CASSEFDRDDEQFF. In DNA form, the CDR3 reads TGTGCCAGCAGCGAATTCGACAGGGATGATGAGCAGTTCTTC.

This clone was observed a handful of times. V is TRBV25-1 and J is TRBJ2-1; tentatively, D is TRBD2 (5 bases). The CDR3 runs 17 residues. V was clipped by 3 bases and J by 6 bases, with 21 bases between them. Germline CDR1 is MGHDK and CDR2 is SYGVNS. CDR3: CASSDLLAASPFNEQFF. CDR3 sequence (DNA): TGTGCCAGCAGTGACCTTCTAGCAGCATCCCCCTTCAATGAGCAGTTCTTC. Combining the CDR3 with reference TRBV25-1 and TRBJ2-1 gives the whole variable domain EADIYQTPRYLVIGTGKKITLECSQTMGHDKMYWYQQDPGMELHLIHYSYGVNSTEKGDLSSESTVSRIRTEHFPLTLESARPSHTSQYLCASSDLLAASPFNEQFFGPGTRLTVL.

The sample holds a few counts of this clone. DNA of the CDR3: TGTGCCAGCCCGATAGCTGGCGGGGAGCTGTTTTTT. This translates into CASPIAGGELFF. The rearrangement joins TRBV9 to TRBJ2-2, with D uncertain. There are 12 residues in the CDR3. Trimming left V 7 bases short and J 7 bases short, with 11 bases between. The germline CDR1 and CDR2 sequences are SGDLS and YYNGEE.